A single sample gave rise to the 18 T cell receptor beta chains below, sequenced in a study of cytomegalovirus exposure and HLA in healthy donors. A multiplex PCR was run with 60 Vbeta primers and 13 Jbeta primers. Profiling relied on immunoSEQ multiplex PCR, and the TCRdb table lists in-frame clones only, not all of them. The table records tens of thousands of clones, over 70% of them present only once. The specimen sequenced was PBMCs. These receptors all stem from a man aged 50 to 59 in good health and CMV-seronegative.

In the case of this clone: Different DNA sequences within this sample yield the same CDR3. The chain links TRBV7-2 to TRBJ2-3; 7 nucleotides agree with TRBD2. J lost 1 base, V lost 4 bases, and 5 bases had no gene match. Germline CDR1 and CDR2: SGHTA and FQGNSA. The CDR3 has 15 residues. Here the CDR3 reads CASSSGTTRTDTQYF. CDR3 sequence (DNA): TGTGCCAGCAGCTCAGGGACTACCCGCACAGATACGCAGTATTTT.

The V and J genes are TRBV7-3 and TRBJ2-1; D gene uncertain. The CDR3 has 12 residues. The germline V gene encodes CDR1 SGHTA and CDR2 FQGTGA. The germline V and J ends were trimmed by 5 bases and 6 bases, with 8 bases remaining between them. CDR3 nucleotide sequence: TGTGCCAGCAGCCTCGTCCCCAATGAGCAGTTCTTC. It translates to CASSLVPNEQFF.

The V call is TRBV25-1, the J call TRBJ1-2, with a weak D call TRBD1 (6 bases). The CDR3 sequence is 15 residues long. Germline loops: CDR1 MGHDK, CDR2 SYGVNS. Trimming stripped 1 base from V and 4 bases from J, with 13 bases between. The CDR3 coding sequence is TGTGCCAGCAGTGAATTGGCGGGGGCGAGCTATGGCTACACCTTC. Protein product: CASSELAGASYGYTF.

The V call is TRBV12-2, the J call TRBJ2-7; TRBD2 is the table's D call and was not checked against the DNA. TRBV12-2 is deemed a pseudogene. CDR3 size: 20 residues. DNA of the CDR3: TGTGCAAGTCGCTCCCCCGGGGGCGGATCCTCGACGGGAGGTTCCTACGAGCAGTACTTC. Translated: CASRSPGGGSSTGGSYEQYF.

V is TRBV6-5 and J is TRBJ2-5; 10 nucleotides line up with TRBD2. The ends lost 3 bases at V and 4 bases at J; junction bases unmatched: 5. Germline assignment: CDR1 MNHEY and CDR2 SVGAGI. The CDR3 covers 15 residues. The CDR3 sequence is CASSYASGGVETQYF. The CDR3 nucleotides are TGTGCCAGCAGTTATGCGAGCGGGGGGGTAGAGACCCAGTACTTC.

This clone was observed a few times. This chain connects TRBV9 to TRBJ2-5; D remains ambiguous. V was cut by 0 bases and J by 5 bases, with 14 bases left in between. Germline V lookup: CDR1 SGDLS, CDR2 YYNGEE. CDR3 size: 15 residues. The chain's CDR3 is CASSVGSSRLETQYF. The CDR3 DNA reads TGTGCCAGCAGCGTAGGGAGTAGCCGTTTGGAGACCCAGTACTTC.

The chain joins TRBV28 to TRBJ1-2, with 10 bases matching TRBD1. CDR1 is MDHEN and CDR2 is SYDVKM in the germline V gene. After removal of 6 bases from V and 4 bases from J, the junction contained 14 bases not matched to a gene. This CDR3 has 17 amino acids. The CDR3 reads CASRESGTGAFGYGYTF. DNA of the CDR3: TGTGCCAGCAGAGAGTCCGGGACAGGGGCTTTCGGCTATGGCTACACCTTC.

V gene TRBV9 combines with J gene TRBJ2-3; 9 bases match TRBD2. Germline lookup yields CDR1 SGDLS and CDR2 YYNGEE. The J segment lost 2 bases and the V segment lost 6 bases, leaving 4 bases of the junction unmatched. This CDR3 region has 14 residues. The DNA of the CDR3 is TGTGCCAGCAACCCTAGCGGGGACACAGATACGCAGTATTTT. Protein sequence: CASNPSGDTDTQYF.

The chain combines TRBV9 with TRBJ1-3; D not certain. Germline values: CDR1 SGDLS, CDR2 YYNGEE. The CDR3 contains 16 residues. Deletions cut 2 bases from V and 2 bases from J, with 14 bases between. The CDR3 DNA reads as TGTGCCAGCAGCGTCGCGGGCCGCTCAACTGGAAACACCATATATTTT. Protein: CASSVAGRSTGNTIYF.

This chain joins TRBV28 and TRBJ1-3; D possibly corresponds to TRBD1 (5 bases). This CDR3 has 13 residues. Germline V gives CDR1 MDHEN, CDR2 SYDVKM. V lost 10 bases and J 8 bases, leaving 18 bases between the germline ends. The CDR3 sequence: CATSGRAIDTIYF. CDR3 bases: TGTGCCACCTCGGGCAGGGCGATAGACACCATATATTTT.

The gene calls are TRBV5-1 and TRBJ2-7, with D possibly being TRBD1 (6 bases). CDR3 length equals 13 residues. V dropped 6 bases and J dropped 0 bases, with 10 bases sitting between them. Germline V CDR1 and CDR2: SGHRS, YFSETQ. The CDR3 is CASTRDNSYEQYF. In DNA form, the CDR3 reads TGCGCCAGCACCCGGGACAACTCCTACGAGCAGTACTTC.

This rearrangement joins TRBV9 to TRBJ2-1; 7 nucleotides align to TRBD2. V dropped 4 bases and J dropped 2; count of bases not matched to a gene: 12. Germline CDR1 is SGDLS and CDR2 is YYNGEE. The CDR3 spans 17 residues. The CDR3 region is CASSPRDRGSPYNEQFF. The CDR3 nucleotides read TGTGCCAGCAGCCCCCGAGACCGCGGGAGTCCCTACAATGAGCAGTTCTTC. The full variable domain, with the rest looked up from reference TRBV9 and TRBJ2-1, is DSGVTQTPKHLITATGQRVTLRCSPRSGDLSVYWYQQSLDQGLQFLIQYYNGEERAKGNILERFSAQQFPDLHSELNLSSLELGDSALYFCASSPRDRGSPYNEQFFGPGTRLTVL.

The chain is built from TRBV20-1 and TRBJ1-2; D not certain. Trimming took off 5 bases at V and 4 bases at J, with 8 bases between the two ends. Germline V gives CDR1 DFQATT, CDR2 SNEGSKA (reference sequence). This CDR3 spans 11 amino acids. CDR3: CSASAGYGYTF. As DNA, the CDR3 is TGCAGTGCTTCCGCGGGCTATGGCTACACCTTC.

The chain links TRBV9 to TRBJ2-7; TRBD1 matches at 10 bases. J was trimmed by 6 bases and V by 4 bases; bases with no gene match: 7. Germline assignment: CDR1 SGDLS and CDR2 YYNGEE. CDR3 length equals 14 residues. The CDR3 DNA follows: TGTGCCAGCAGCTTTGAGGGACAGGGGTTCGAGCAGTACTTC. Translated: CASSFEGQGFEQYF. Complete variable domain (other parts from reference TRBV9 and TRBJ2-7): DSGVTQTPKHLITATGQRVTLRCSPRSGDLSVYWYQQSLDQGLQFLIQYYNGEERAKGNILERFSAQQFPDLHSELNLSSLELGDSALYFCASSFEGQGFEQYFGPGTRLTVT.

The gene calls are TRBV4-3 and TRBJ2-1, with TRBD2 as a possible D gene (6 bases). This CDR3 region has 16 residues. CDR1 is LGHNA and CDR2 is YSLEER in the germline V gene. Deletions cut 2 bases from V and 2 bases from J, with 13 bases between. The CDR3 DNA follows: TGCGCCAGCAGCCAAATCGGGAGTACAGCCTACAATGAGCAGTTCTTC. Its protein is CASSQIGSTAYNEQFF.

The chain recombines TRBV19 with TRBJ2-5; D call uncertain. The V end lost 5 bases, the J end lost 0 bases, and 7 bases lay between the germline ends. Per germline, CDR1 LNHDA and CDR2 SQIVND (reference sequence). CDR3 size: 13 residues. The CDR3 nucleotides read TGTGCCAGTAGTTCGGTCTACCAAGAGACCCAGTACTTC. This encodes CASSSVYQETQYF.

J is TRBJ2-5 and V is TRBV28, with 8 bases lining up with TRBD2. The CDR3 loop spans 16 amino acids. The V and J ends lost 3 bases and 1 base, in that order; junction bases with no gene match: 7. Germline CDR1 reads MDHEN; CDR2 reads SYDVKM. The DNA for the CDR3 is TGTGCCAGCAGTTTTACAGGACTAGCTCTCCAAGAGACCCAGTACTTC. It specifies CASSFTGLALQETQYF.

The V gene is TRBV4-1, the J gene TRBJ2-7, with 8 positions matching TRBD1. V lost 4 bases to trimming and J lost 1 base; unmatched junction nucleotides: 6. Per the germline V gene, CDR1 is MGHRA and CDR2 is YSYEKL. The CDR3 loop spans 15 amino acids. For the CDR3, the DNA is TGCGCCAGCAGCCGAGACAGGGGCATTTCCTACGAGCAGTACTTC. This sequence encodes CASSRDRGISYEQYF.